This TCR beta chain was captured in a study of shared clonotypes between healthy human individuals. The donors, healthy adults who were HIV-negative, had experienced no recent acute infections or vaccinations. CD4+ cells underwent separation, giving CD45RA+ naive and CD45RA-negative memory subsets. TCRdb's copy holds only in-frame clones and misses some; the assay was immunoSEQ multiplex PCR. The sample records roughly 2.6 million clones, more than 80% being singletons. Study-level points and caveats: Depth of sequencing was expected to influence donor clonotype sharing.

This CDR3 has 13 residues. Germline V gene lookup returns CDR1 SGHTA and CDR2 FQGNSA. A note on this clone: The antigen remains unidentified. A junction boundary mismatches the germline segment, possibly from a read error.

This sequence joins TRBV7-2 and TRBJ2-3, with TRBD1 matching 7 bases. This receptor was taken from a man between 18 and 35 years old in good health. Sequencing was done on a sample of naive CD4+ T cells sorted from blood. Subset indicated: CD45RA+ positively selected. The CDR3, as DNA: TGTGCCAGCAGCTTGGATTTGGGACAGCTCACGAATTTT. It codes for CASSLDLGQLTNF.